The 15 T cell receptor beta chains below were found in one sample sequenced in a study of T cell responses to AZD1222 COVID-19 vaccine. Using immunoSEQ multiplex PCR, the repertoire was profiled, and TCRdb retains in-frame clones only, with some absent. The table lists around 130,000 clones, 75% to 95% of them singletons. Sequencing used peripheral blood, obtained 28 days after the second AZD1222 dose. These receptors all come from an adult who received the AZD1222 COVID-19 vaccine.

This rearrangement joins TRBV30 to TRBJ1-3; 8 positions match TRBD1. The V gene end was trimmed by 2 bases and the J gene end by 4 bases; junction bases not matched to a gene: 1. The CDR3 has 13 residues. CDR1 is GTSNPN, CDR2 SVGIG, per germline (reference sequence). The CDR3 reads CAWSTGGGNTIYF. The CDR3 DNA reads TGTGCCTGGAGTACAGGGGGGGGAAACACCATATATTTT.

The J gene is TRBJ2-6, the V gene TRBV6-4; D is ambiguous. V lost 3 bases and J lost 4, with 10 bases in between. CDR1 is MRHNA and CDR2 is SNTAGT in the germline V gene. The CDR3 is 15 amino acids. CDR3 sequence: CASSDPPRGANVLTF. The CDR3 region has the DNA TGTGCCAGCAGTGATCCCCCAAGGGGGGCCAACGTCCTGACTTTC.

This chain uses TRBV12-5 with TRBJ1-2; unclear D gene. The V end was cut by 6 bases, the J end by 4 bases, with 12 bases between. Germline CDR1 LGHNT, CDR2 FRNRAP. The CDR3 consists of 13 residues. CDR3 in DNA: TGTGCTAGTGGCTTTGGTAGGTTCTATGGCTACACCTTC. It translates to CASGFGRFYGYTF.

The V call is TRBV5-8, the J call TRBJ2-7; the D is unclear. This CDR3 has 15 amino acids. Deletions cut 4 bases from V and 0 bases from J, with 14 bases between. Germline V lookup: CDR1 SGHTS, CDR2 YDEGEE. The CDR3 here is CASSVASHTSYEQYF. CDR3 coding DNA: TGTGCCAGCAGCGTGGCATCCCATACCTCCTACGAGCAGTACTTC.

V gene TRBV18 combines with J gene TRBJ2-7; TRBD1 aligns across 7 bases. CDR3 size: 14 residues. Germline CDR1 reads KGHSH; CDR2 reads LQKENI. Trimming removed 5 bases from V and 2 bases from J; junction bases left unmatched: 6. CDR3 DNA: TGTGCCAGCTCAACGAGACAGGGAACCTACGAGCAGTACGTC. Protein product: CASSTRQGTYEQYV.

J is TRBJ2-7 and V is TRBV7-7; possible D gene TRBD1, 5 bases. This CDR3 comprises 15 residues. Germline CDR1 and CDR2: SSHAT and FNYEAQ (reference sequence). The DNA for the CDR3 is TGTGCTAGCAGCCCCGACAGTAAAAACGGCTACGAGCAGTACGTC. It yields the protein CASSPDSKNGYEQYV.

This clone occurred once. CDR3 in amino acids: CAISEFRGTGEKLFF. The DNA for the CDR3 is TGTGCCATCAGTGAGTTCAGGGGAACAGGTGAAAAACTGTTTTTT. The rearrangement uses TRBV10-3 and TRBJ1-4, with D possibly being TRBD1 (6 bases). Germline lookup yields CDR1 ENHRY and CDR2 SYGVKD. V lost 1 base to trimming and J lost 7 bases, with 13 bases between them. CDR3 length: 15 amino acids.

The chain joins TRBV3-1 (or the pseudogene TRBV3-2) to TRBJ1-4; D perhaps matches TRBD1 (5 bases). The CDR3 consists of 15 residues. V shed 4 bases and J shed 8 bases, with 17 bases lying between them. Germline V gene data show CDR1 as LGHDT and CDR2 as YNNKEL (reference sequence). In DNA, the CDR3 is TGTGCCAGCAGCCTTTCCGGGACGTCGTTGGAAAAACTGTTTTTT. Translating it yields CASSLSGTSLEKLFF.

The chain has TRBV7-2 and TRBJ2-7, with a tentative D call TRBD1 (5 bases). Looked up from germline, CDR1 is SGHTA and CDR2 is FQGNSA. With 6 bases removed from V and 6 bases from J, the gap between germline ends came to 15 bases. This CDR3 has 13 amino acids. The CDR3 DNA reads TGTGCCAGCAGAAAGGCGCAAGGGGCCGAGCAGTACTTC. It codes for CASRKAQGAEQYF.

The chain links TRBV27 to TRBJ2-7; D might be TRBD2 (7 bases). Germline loops: CDR1 MNHEY, CDR2 SMNVEV (reference sequence). This CDR3 is 13 amino acids long. Trimming left V 7 bases short and J 6 bases short, with 16 bases between. CDR3 in DNA: TGTGCCAGCATGTCGAGGGGGGGCTTCGAGCAGTACTTC. Protein product: CASMSRGGFEQYF.

The chain links TRBV27 to TRBJ1-6; D possibly corresponds to TRBD1 (5 bases). V dropped 8 bases and J dropped 7 bases, with 15 bases sitting between them. Germline CDR1 MNHEY, CDR2 SMNVEV (reference sequence). This CDR3 has 14 residues. As DNA, the CDR3 is TGTGCCAGCTCCTCCTGGCAGGGAAATTCACCCCTCCACTTT. This translates into CASSSWQGNSPLHF.

V is TRBV19 and J is TRBJ1-3; no reliable D call. Germline V gene sequence: CDR1 LNHDA, CDR2 SQIVND (reference sequence). V lost 1 base to trimming and J lost 4 bases, with 14 bases between them. The CDR3 spans 16 residues. The CDR3 DNA reads as TGTGCCAGTAGTATAGTATCCACCGCCGAGGGAAACACCATATATTTT. It yields the protein CASSIVSTAEGNTIYF.

This chain connects TRBV3-1 (or the pseudogene TRBV3-2) to TRBJ2-7; D tentatively reads TRBD1 or TRBD2 (6 bases each). Germline CDR1 and CDR2: LGHDT and YNNKEL (reference sequence). V shed 4 bases and J shed 6 bases, with 10 bases lying between them. The length of the CDR3 is 12 residues. The CDR3 region is CASSLQGGEQYF. The DNA of the CDR3 is TGTGCCAGCAGCCTACAGGGAGGCGAGCAGTACTTC.

The V and J genes are TRBV30 and TRBJ2-1; D unclear. The CDR3 is made up of 11 amino acids. Germline CDR1 is GTSNPN and CDR2 is SVGIG (reference sequence). V lost 0 bases to trimming and J lost 8 bases, with 5 bases between them. CDR3 residues: CAWSVGHEQFF. The DNA of the CDR3 is TGTGCCTGGAGTGTAGGGCATGAGCAGTTCTTC.

The gene calls are TRBV19 and TRBJ1-2; the match to TRBD1 covers 10 bases. The junction had 19 bases not matched to a gene; V was cut back by 7 bases and J by 8 bases. The CDR3 runs to 17 residues. From germline, CDR1 is LNHDA and CDR2 SQIVND (reference sequence). The CDR3 sequence: CASIKPGGQGGPAGYTF. As DNA, the CDR3 is TGTGCCAGTATCAAACCGGGAGGACAGGGGGGGCCGGCGGGCTACACCTTC.